This T cell receptor (beta chain) was identified during a study of blood T cells in healthy people across ages. Overall study: About one barcoded TCR beta cDNA was captured per two T cells. General study results and limits: Age advanced and TCR beta diversity per million T cells fell, roughly linearly.

The CDR3 sequence is 16 residues long. The ends lost 8 bases at V and 11 bases at J; junction bases unmatched: 19. Per-sample PBMC isolation yielded at least 6.5 million cells. Details on this clonotype: Its matching antigen is unknown. This may be a read error: a much more frequent sequence differs by one nucleotide.

Through a sample-barcoded 5' primer and a J-beta primer mix, a second PCR was run for roughly 6 to 12 cycles. MiXCR, run by TCRdb on the 5' RACE reads, gives a single entry per CDR3 protein. The table lists around 850,000 distinct CDR3 sequences, roughly 40% of them singletons. Sequencing was performed on blood. The J gene is TRBJ2-5, the V gene TRBV12-3 or TRBV12-4; 11 bases align to TRBD2. This TCR was recovered from a man between 18 and 29 years old in good health. In DNA, the CDR3 is TGTGCCAGCCGTCCGACGGGACTAGCGGAAACTAATGAGCAGTACTTC. Protein product: CASRPTGLAETNEQYF.